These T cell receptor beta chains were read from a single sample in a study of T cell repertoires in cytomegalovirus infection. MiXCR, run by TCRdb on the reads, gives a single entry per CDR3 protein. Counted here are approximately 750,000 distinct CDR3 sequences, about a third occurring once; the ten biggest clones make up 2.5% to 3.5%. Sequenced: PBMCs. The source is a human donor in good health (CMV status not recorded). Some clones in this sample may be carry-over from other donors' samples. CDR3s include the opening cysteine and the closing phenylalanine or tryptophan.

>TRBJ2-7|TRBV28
CVSRSPGDRTSEQYF
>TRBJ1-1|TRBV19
CASSISPGTEAFF
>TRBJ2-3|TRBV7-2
CASSSKLAGNSDTQYF
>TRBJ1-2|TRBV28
CASSRRTGSDGYTF
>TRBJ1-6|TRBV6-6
CASSREGPDNSPLHF
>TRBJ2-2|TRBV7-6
CAGRQGRTGELFF
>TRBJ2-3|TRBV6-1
CASSEGVPGTSGGAETDTQYF
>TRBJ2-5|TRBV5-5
CASSLVAGGNQETQYF
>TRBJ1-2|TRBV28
CASSLDQDGDGYTF
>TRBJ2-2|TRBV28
CAIDRGTGELFF
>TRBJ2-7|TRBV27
CASSTSTGPEQYF
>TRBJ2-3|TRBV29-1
CSVEGQGSDTQYF
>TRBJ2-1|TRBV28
CASSPDSYNEQFF
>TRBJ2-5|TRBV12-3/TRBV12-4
CASSFSTGGETQYF
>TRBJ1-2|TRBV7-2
CASSYRNDRGHGYNF
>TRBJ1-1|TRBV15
CATSRDLTDSNTEAFF
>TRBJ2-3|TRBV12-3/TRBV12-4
CASSNPKGPTDTQYF
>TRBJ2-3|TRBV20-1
CSARLGSADTQYF
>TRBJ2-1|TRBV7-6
CASSLSGNLNEQFF
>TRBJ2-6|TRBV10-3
CAISTIVRDRVSSGANVLTF